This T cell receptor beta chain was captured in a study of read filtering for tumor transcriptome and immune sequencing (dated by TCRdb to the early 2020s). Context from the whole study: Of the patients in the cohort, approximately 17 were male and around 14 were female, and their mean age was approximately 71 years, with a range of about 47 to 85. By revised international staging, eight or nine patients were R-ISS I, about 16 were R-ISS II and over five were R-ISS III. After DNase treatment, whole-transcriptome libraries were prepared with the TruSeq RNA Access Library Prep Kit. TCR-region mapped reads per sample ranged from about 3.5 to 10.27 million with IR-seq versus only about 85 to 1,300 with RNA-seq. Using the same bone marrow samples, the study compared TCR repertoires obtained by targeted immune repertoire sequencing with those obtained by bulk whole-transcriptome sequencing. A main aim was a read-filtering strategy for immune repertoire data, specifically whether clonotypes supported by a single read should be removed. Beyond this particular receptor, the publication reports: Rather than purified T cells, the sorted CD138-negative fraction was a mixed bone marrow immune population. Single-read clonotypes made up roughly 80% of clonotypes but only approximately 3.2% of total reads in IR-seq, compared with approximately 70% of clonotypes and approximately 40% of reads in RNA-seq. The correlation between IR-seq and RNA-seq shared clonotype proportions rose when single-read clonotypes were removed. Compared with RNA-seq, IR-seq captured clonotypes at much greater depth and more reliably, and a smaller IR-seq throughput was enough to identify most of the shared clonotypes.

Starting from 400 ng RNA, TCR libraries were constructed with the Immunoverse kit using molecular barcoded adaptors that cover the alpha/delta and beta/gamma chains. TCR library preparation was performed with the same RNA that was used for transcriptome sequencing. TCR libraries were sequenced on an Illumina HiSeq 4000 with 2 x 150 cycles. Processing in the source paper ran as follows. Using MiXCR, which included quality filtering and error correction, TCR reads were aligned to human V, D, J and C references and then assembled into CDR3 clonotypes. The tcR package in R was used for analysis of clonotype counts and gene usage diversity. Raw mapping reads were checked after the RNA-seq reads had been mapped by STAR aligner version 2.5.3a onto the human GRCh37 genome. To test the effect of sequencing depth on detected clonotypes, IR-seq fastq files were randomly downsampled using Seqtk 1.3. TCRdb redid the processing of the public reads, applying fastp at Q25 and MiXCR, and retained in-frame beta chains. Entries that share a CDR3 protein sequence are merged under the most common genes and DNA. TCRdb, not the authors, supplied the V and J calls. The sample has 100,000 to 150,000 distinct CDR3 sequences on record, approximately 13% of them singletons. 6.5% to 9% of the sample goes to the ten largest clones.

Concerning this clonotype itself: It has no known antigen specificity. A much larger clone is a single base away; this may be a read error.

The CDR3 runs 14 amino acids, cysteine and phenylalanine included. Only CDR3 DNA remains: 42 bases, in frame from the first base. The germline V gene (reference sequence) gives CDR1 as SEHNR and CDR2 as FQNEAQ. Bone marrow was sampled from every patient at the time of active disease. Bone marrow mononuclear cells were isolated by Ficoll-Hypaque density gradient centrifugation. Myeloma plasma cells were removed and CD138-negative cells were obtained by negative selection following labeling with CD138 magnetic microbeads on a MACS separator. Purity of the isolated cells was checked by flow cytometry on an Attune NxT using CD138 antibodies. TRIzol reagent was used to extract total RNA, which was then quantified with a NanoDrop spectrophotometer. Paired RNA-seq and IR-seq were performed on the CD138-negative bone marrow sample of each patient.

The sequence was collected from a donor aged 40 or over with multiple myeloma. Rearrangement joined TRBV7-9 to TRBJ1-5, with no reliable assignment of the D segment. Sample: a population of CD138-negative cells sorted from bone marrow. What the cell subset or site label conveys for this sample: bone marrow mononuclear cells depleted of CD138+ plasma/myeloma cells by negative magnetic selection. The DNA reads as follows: TGTGCCGGCAGCTTCCAGGATGACAATCAGCCCCAGCATTTT. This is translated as CAGSFQDDNQPQHF.